This TCR beta chain was observed in a study of control samples from healthy donors and cancer patients. Between the trimmed V and J ends, which lost 7 bases and 6 bases, there was a span of 16 bases. CDR3 length: 14 amino acids. CDR1 is LNHDA, CDR2 SQIVND, per germline (reference sequence). Only in-frame clones appear in the TCRdb table, and some are missing; sequencing was by immunoSEQ multiplex PCR. The sample records 150,000 to 200,000 clones, around nine tenths being singletons. The chain couples TRBV19 to TRBJ1-5, with D possibly being TRBD1 (6 bases). This receptor was identified in a young woman in good health. Source material: blood. The CDR3, as DNA: TGTGCCAGTACCTTACAGGGAACGGGTCAGCCCCAGCATTTT. Protein product: CASTLQGTGQPQHF.